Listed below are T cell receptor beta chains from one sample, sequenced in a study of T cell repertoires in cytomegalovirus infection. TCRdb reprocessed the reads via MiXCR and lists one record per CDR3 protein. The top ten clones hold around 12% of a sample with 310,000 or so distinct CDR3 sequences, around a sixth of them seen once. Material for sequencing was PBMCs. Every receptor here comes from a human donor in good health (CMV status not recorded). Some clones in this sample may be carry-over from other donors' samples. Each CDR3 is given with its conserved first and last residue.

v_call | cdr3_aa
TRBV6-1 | CASSRDRGPSGLYEQYF
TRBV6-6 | CASSYSIRGSGPPHKYF
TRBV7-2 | CASSSNRGRGETQYF
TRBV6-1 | CASTPNGNSYNEQFF
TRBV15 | CATSFHSGANGLTF
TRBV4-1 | CASSQAGPDTEAFF
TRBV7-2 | CASSLNGTPGNTIYF
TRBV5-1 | CASRIWAQETQYF
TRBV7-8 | CASRAPGLAGDTQYF
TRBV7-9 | CASSIRPGTANEKLFF
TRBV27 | CASSDKGVNSPLHF
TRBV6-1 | CASSEGRIATQYF
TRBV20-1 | CSARDLRQGNSPLHF
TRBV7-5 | CISVPEASDRYQETQYF
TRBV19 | CASSRSSGRRAYGYTF
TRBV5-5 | CASSLGLALSTDTQYF
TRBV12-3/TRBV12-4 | CASSLGGSGNYGYTF
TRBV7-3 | CASSAGTGTANTGELFF
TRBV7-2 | CASSYTGGNYEQYF
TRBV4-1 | CASSQEQGYTEAFF
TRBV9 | CASSPRTGANTEAFF
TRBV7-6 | CASSLGGTSNQPQHF
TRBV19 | CASSGKTTTYNSPLHF
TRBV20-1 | CSAQRGVSNQPQHF
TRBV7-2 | CASSFRTGGDGYTF
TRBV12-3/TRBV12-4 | CASSLPAGELFF
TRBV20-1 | CSAFRDSIYEQYF
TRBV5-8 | CASSLESKNQPQHF
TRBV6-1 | CASSEHFGQGALRLKYF
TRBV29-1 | CSVRDRGPGTEAFF
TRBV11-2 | CASSLARVGANYGYTF
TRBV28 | CASSLGDPVLDYGYTF
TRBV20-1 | CSARVGGKLPEAFF
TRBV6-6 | CASRLDTRLAGGQMEFF
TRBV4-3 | CASSQDPGSYEQYF
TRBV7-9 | CASSLGVSGAVDEQFF
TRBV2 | CASSDAVYEQYF
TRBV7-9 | CASSLVTGTVPYNEQFF
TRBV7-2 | CASSRQGSYGYTF
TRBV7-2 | CASSHEAGERGYTF
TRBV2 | CASREDRDYYGYTF
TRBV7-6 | CASSLGTGRLTSTGELFF
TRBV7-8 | CASSFGATGTDTQYF
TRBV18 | CASSPPGARAEAFF
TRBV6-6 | CASSYSGRGTNEKLFF
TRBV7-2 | CASSLVGGLSTDTQYF